This T cell receptor (beta chain) was recorded in a study of T-cell memory formation after mild COVID-19. Study results and caveats: Cross-reactive memory apparently joined, as some responding clones appeared in pre-infection memory.

V was clipped by 3 bases and J by 6 bases; unmatched bases: 2. This CDR3 comprises 14 residues. CDR1 SEHNR and CDR2 FQNEAQ come from the germline V gene (reference sequence). This clonotype has just a few counts. Its antigen is unidentified. TCRdb ran MiXCR on the 5' RACE reads and lists one entry per CDR3 protein. The sample comprises tens of thousands of distinct CDR3 sequences, approximately 9.5% of which are singletons, and more than 1% rests with the top ten. This sequence joins TRBV7-9 and TRBJ2-4; TRBD1 matches at 10 bases. The TCR comes from a man in his late teens or twenties who had mild COVID-19 (a few samples of this study predate the infection). Cell type and time point are not known. The sample comprised PBMCs or a T cell subset sorted from them (not recorded which). The CDR3 sequence: CASSFGTGVNIQYF. The DNA for the CDR3 is TGTGCCAGCAGCTTTGGGACAGGGGTAAACATTCAGTACTTC.